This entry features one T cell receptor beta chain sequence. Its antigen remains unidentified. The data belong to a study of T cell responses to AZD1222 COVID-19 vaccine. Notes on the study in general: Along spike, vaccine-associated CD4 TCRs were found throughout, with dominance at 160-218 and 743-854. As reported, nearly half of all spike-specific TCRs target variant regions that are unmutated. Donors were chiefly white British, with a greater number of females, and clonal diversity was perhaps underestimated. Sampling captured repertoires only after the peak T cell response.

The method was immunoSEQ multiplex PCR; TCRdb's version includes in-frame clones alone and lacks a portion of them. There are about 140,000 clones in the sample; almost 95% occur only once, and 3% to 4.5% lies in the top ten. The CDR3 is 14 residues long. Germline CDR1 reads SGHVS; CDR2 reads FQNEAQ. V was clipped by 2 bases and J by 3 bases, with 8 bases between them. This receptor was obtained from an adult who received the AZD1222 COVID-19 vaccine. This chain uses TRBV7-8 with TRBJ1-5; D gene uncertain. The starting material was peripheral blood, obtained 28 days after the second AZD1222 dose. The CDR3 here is CASSLRLSNQPQHF. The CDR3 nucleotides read TGTGCCAGCAGCTTAAGGCTGTCCAATCAGCCCCAGCATTTT.